The 23 T cell receptor beta chains below come from one sample, sequenced in a study of cytomegalovirus exposure and HLA in healthy donors. This PCR relied on a set of 60 Vbeta primers and 13 Jbeta primers. The assay was immunoSEQ multiplex PCR, and TCRdb's table has in-frame clones only and misses some. The data show under 200,000 clones, about three quarters seen once. Sequencing input: PBMCs. The source of these receptors is a woman in her twenties or thirties in good health and CMV-seronegative.

The rearrangement links TRBV29-1 to TRBJ2-7, with D tentatively TRBD1 (6 bases). Trimming pared 5 bases from V and 4 bases from J, leaving 12 bases between. Per germline, CDR1 SQVTM and CDR2 ANQGSEA. This CDR3 has 12 amino acids. The CDR3 loop reads CSVPIRGYEQYF. Here the CDR3 DNA reads TGCAGCGTTCCTATCAGGGGATACGAGCAGTACTTC.

The rearrangement uses TRBV28 and TRBJ2-1, with D maybe TRBD1 (6 bases). V lost 9 bases and J lost 0, with 15 bases in between. CDR1 is MDHEN and CDR2 is SYDVKM in the germline V gene. The length of the CDR3 is 15 residues. This CDR3 is CASSFRGHSYNEQFF. CDR3 DNA sequence: TGTGCCAGTTCCTTCAGGGGACACTCCTACAATGAGCAGTTCTTC.

This chain links TRBV27 with TRBJ2-1; 13 positions match TRBD2. Per germline, CDR1 MNHEY and CDR2 SMNVEV (reference sequence). The CDR3 extends over 17 amino acids. J was trimmed by 3 bases and V by 4 bases; bases with no gene match: 6. DNA for the CDR3: TGTGCCAGCAGTTCGACCGGGACTAGCGGGGACTACAATGAGCAGTTCTTC. This sequence encodes CASSSTGTSGDYNEQFF.

This chain joins TRBV4-1 and TRBJ2-1, with D perhaps matching TRBD2 (5 bases). Germline V lookup: CDR1 MGHRA, CDR2 YSYEKL. The CDR3 runs 17 residues. With 4 bases removed from V and 3 bases from J, the gap between germline ends came to 19 bases. CDR3 residues: CASSPNWVGSGYNEQFF. The CDR3 bases are TGCGCCAGCAGCCCCAATTGGGTGGGGAGTGGCTACAATGAGCAGTTCTTC.

The chain uses TRBV5-1 and TRBJ1-4; 10 bases match TRBD1. This CDR3 is built from 14 residues. CDR1 is SGHRS, CDR2 YFSETQ, per germline. Unmatched junction bases numbered 5, after V lost 4 bases and J lost 8 bases. The CDR3 protein is CASSPGTGEEKLFF. DNA for the CDR3: TGCGCCAGCAGCCCGGGGACAGGGGAGGAAAAACTGTTTTTT.

V usage is TRBV11-2 and J usage is TRBJ2-3; 13 bases match TRBD2. The CDR3 has 18 residues. After removal of 5 bases from V and 1 base from J, the junction contained 9 bases not matched to a gene. The germline CDR1 and CDR2 sequences are SGHAT and FQNNGV. DNA of the CDR3: TGTGCCAGCAGCAAACTAGCGGGGGGGTCCTTGGGCACAGATACGCAGTATTTT. Translation gives CASSKLAGGSLGTDTQYF.

The chain has TRBV4-3 and TRBJ2-7; 8 nucleotides line up with TRBD2. Germline V gene lookup returns CDR1 LGHNA and CDR2 YSLEER. The CDR3 is 18 residues long. The J segment lost 0 bases and the V segment lost 1 base, leaving 11 bases of the junction unmatched. The CDR3 is CASSQASRGSGASYEQYF. Written as DNA, the CDR3 is TGCGCCAGCAGCCAAGCTTCGCGGGGTAGCGGGGCCTCCTACGAGCAGTACTTC.

The chain couples TRBV2 to TRBJ2-5; tentatively, D is TRBD2 (7 bases). The CDR3 has 14 amino acids. The germline V gene encodes CDR1 SNHLY and CDR2 FYNNEI. V was clipped by 8 bases and J by 5 bases, with 18 bases between them. CDR3 loop: CASGEGGPRETQYF. The CDR3 region has the DNA TGTGCCAGCGGGGAGGGGGGGCCGAGGGAGACCCAGTACTTC.

The rearrangement links TRBV29-1 to TRBJ2-5, with TRBD2 identical over 11 bases. From germline, CDR1 is SQVTM and CDR2 ANQGSEA. V gave up 7 bases and J gave up 5 bases; unmatched junction bases: 9. This CDR3 has 14 residues. CDR3 in DNA: TGCAGCGCCTTACTAGCGGGAGTAATGGAGACCCAGTACTTC. This sequence encodes CSALLAGVMETQYF.

This chain joins TRBV5-1 and TRBJ2-7; D call uncertain. The CDR3 contains 13 residues. CDR1 SGHRS and CDR2 YFSETQ come from the germline V gene. Trimming removed 0 bases from V and 3 bases from J, with 7 bases in between. CDR3 in DNA: TGCGCCAGCAGCTTGGAGACAAGCTACGAGCAGTACTTC. Encoded protein: CASSLETSYEQYF.

The chain couples TRBV11-2 to TRBJ1-4; a possible D gene is TRBD1 (6 bases). This CDR3 is built from 11 residues. V lost 5 bases to trimming and J lost 14 bases, with 12 bases between them. Germline CDR1 is SGHAT and CDR2 is FQNNGV. The CDR3, as DNA: TGTGCCAGCAGCACCCGGGACACTCTGTTTTTT. Amino acid sequence: CASSTRDTLFF.

The chain has TRBV15 and TRBJ2-7; D gene uncertain. CDR1 is LNHNV, CDR2 YYDKDF, per germline (reference sequence). The CDR3 is made up of 15 amino acids. V lost 5 bases to trimming and J lost 3 bases, with 17 bases between them. CDR3 region: CATSSLREDIYEQYF. For the CDR3, the DNA is TGTGCCACCAGCTCCTTAAGAGAGGATATCTACGAGCAGTACTTC.

The chain combines TRBV27 with TRBJ1-1, with no clear D. V shed 5 bases and J shed 0 bases, with 7 bases lying between them. The CDR3 contains 13 residues. Looked up from germline, CDR1 is MNHEY and CDR2 is SMNVEV (reference sequence). CDR3 nucleotide sequence: TGTGCCAGCAGTCAAACTATGAACACTGAAGCTTTCTTT. This encodes CASSQTMNTEAFF.

The J gene is TRBJ1-6, the V gene TRBV6-6, with D tentatively TRBD1 (5 bases). This CDR3 comprises 12 residues. The V end lost 8 bases, the J end lost 7 bases, and 9 bases lay between the germline ends. Per germline, CDR1 MNHNY and CDR2 SVGAGI (reference sequence). In DNA, the CDR3 is TGTGCCAGCTATCAGGGAAATTCACCCCTCCACTTT. Residues: CASYQGNSPLHF.

This chain joins TRBV5-1 and TRBJ2-5; 8 nucleotides match TRBD1. Trimming cost V 0 bases and J 6 bases; bases outside gene matches: 4. Per the germline V gene, CDR1 is SGHRS and CDR2 is YFSETQ. The CDR3 length is 14 residues. The CDR3 sequence is CASSLAGQEKTQYF. The CDR3 DNA follows: TGCGCCAGCAGCTTGGCGGGACAGGAAAAGACCCAGTACTTC. Full variable domain (outside the CDR3, taken from reference TRBV5-1 and TRBJ2-5): KAGVTQTPRYLIKTRGQQVTLSCSPISGHRSVSWYQQTPGQGLQFLFEYFSETQRNKGNFPGRFSGRQFSNSRSEMNVSTLELGDSALYLCASSLAGQEKTQYFGPGTRLLVL.

This clone appeared a few times. CDR3 amino acids: CASSLLGDRVGEQFF. The CDR3 DNA follows: TGTGCCAGCAGCTTATTGGGGGACAGGGTTGGTGAGCAGTTCTTC. The chain employs TRBV7-6 and TRBJ2-1, with 9 bases matching TRBD1. The J segment lost 9 bases and the V segment lost 2 bases, leaving 8 bases of the junction unmatched. Germline loops: CDR1 SGHVS, CDR2 FNYEAQ. The CDR3 sequence is 15 residues long.

This chain joins TRBV4-1 and TRBJ2-5; D is unresolved. Per germline, CDR1 MGHRA and CDR2 YSYEKL. V lost 1 base and J lost 3, with 9 bases in between. CDR3 size: 14 residues. The CDR3 sequence: CASSQGHTEETQYF. The CDR3 DNA reads as TGCGCCAGCAGCCAAGGCCACACAGAAGAGACCCAGTACTTC.

The chain links TRBV9 to TRBJ2-1; 11 bases agree with TRBD1. This CDR3 comprises 15 residues. V lost 3 bases to trimming and J lost 7 bases; unmatched junction nucleotides: 6. Germline lookup yields CDR1 SGDLS and CDR2 YYNGEE. CDR3 in amino acids: CASSAGTGGGNEQFF. The CDR3 coding sequence is TGTGCCAGCAGCGCCGGGACAGGGGGGGGGAATGAGCAGTTCTTC. The whole variable domain, remainder taken from reference TRBV9 and TRBJ2-1, is DSGVTQTPKHLITATGQRVTLRCSPRSGDLSVYWYQQSLDQGLQFLIQYYNGEERAKGNILERFSAQQFPDLHSELNLSSLELGDSALYFCASSAGTGGGNEQFFGPGTRLTVL.

Only a few counts were recorded for this clone. This rearrangement joins TRBV11-2 to TRBJ2-1, with D tentatively TRBD1 (6 bases). The length of the CDR3 is 14 residues. The V gene lost 1 base and the J gene lost 9 bases, with 13 bases spanning the gap. Germline-derived CDR1 and CDR2 are SGHAT and FQNNGV. The CDR3 is CASSLVQGYGEQFF. Here the CDR3 DNA reads TGTGCCAGCAGCTTAGTGCAGGGGTACGGTGAGCAGTTCTTC.

J is TRBJ1-2 and V is TRBV28; D remains ambiguous. CDR1 and CDR2 (germline): MDHEN, SYDVKM. V was clipped by 6 bases and J by 5 bases, with 10 bases between them. The CDR3 length is 12 residues. The CDR3 DNA follows: TGTGCCAGCAGGGGGAGGGCTTATGGCTACACCTTC. It codes for CASRGRAYGYTF.

This chain joins TRBV4-3 and TRBJ1-5; 9 bases are shared with TRBD1. Germline CDR1 reads LGHNA; CDR2 reads YSLEER. CDR3 size: 20 residues. Germline trimming cut 0 bases from V and 1 base from J; bases unmatched to any gene: 13. CDR3 sequence reads: CASSQEGSGTGRSSNQPQHF. The CDR3 DNA is TGCGCCAGCAGCCAAGAAGGGTCCGGGACAGGGCGCTCGAGCAATCAGCCCCAGCATTTT.

The genes are TRBV5-6 and TRBJ1-1; D might be TRBD1 (5 bases). This CDR3 has 17 residues. Germline V gene sequence: CDR1 SGHDT, CDR2 YYEEEE. V lost 4 bases and J 2 bases, leaving 21 bases between the germline ends. CDR3 amino acids: CASSKTATTPFNTEAFF. CDR3 in DNA: TGTGCCAGCAGCAAGACAGCCACGACACCCTTCAACACTGAAGCTTTCTTT.

The chain recombines TRBV13 with TRBJ1-5; possibly TRBD1 for D (5 bases). V was clipped by 8 bases and J by 9 bases, with 17 bases between them. Germline V gene data show CDR1 as PRHDT and CDR2 as FYEKMQ (reference sequence). The CDR3 extends over 13 amino acids. The CDR3: CASSPGGLGPQHF. For the CDR3, the DNA is TGTGCCAGCTCACCGGGGGGATTGGGGCCCCAGCATTTT.